This T cell receptor beta chain was captured by sequencing in a study of cytomegalovirus exposure and HLA in healthy donors. The PCR ran on 60 Vbeta and 13 Jbeta primers. Sequencing used immunoSEQ multiplex PCR; TCRdb keeps in-frame clones, though not all of them. In the table there are 140,000 to 150,000 clones, roughly four fifths of which are singletons. Study-wide results and caveats: The classifier, whose performance was assessed in both the original and validation cohorts, reportedly diagnosed cytomegalovirus status with high specificity and sensitivity. The dataset shows that most TCR sequences were rare, while some public TCRs occurred in many donors. Data from an earlier analysis indicated that most TCR beta V segments were productive either about 87% or about 30% of the time.

J lost 6 bases, V lost 1 base, and 9 bases had no gene match. CDR1 and CDR2 (germline): MGHRA, YSYEKL. This CDR3 has 17 residues. Comment on this clone: Its antigen is unidentified.

Sequencing was done on a sample of PBMCs. The chain recombines TRBV4-1 with TRBJ2-3; 11 bases fit TRBD2. This receptor was taken from a male donor in good health and CMV-seronegative. The CDR3 region is CASSQVRTSGWEDTQYF. In DNA form, the CDR3 reads TGCGCCAGCAGCCAAGTTAGGACTAGCGGGTGGGAGGATACGCAGTATTTT.